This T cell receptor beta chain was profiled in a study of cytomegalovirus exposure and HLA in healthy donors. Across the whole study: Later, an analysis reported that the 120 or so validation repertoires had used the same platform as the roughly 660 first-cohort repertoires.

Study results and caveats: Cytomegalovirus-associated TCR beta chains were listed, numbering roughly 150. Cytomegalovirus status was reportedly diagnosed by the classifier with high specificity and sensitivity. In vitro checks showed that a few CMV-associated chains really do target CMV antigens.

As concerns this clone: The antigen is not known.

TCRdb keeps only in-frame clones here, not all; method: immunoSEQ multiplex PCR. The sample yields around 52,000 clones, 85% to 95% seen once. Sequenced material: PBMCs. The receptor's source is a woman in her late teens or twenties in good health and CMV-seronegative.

The CDR3 here is CASSLERGGLTDTQYF. The CDR3 DNA reads as TGTGCCAGCAGTCTGGAGCGGGGGGGCCTCACAGATACGCAGTATTTT. J is TRBJ2-3 and V is TRBV2, with 10 bases identical to TRBD2. The CDR3 spans 16 residues. V was clipped by 5 bases and J by 2 bases; unmatched bases: 7. Germline assignment: CDR1 SNHLY and CDR2 FYNNEI.